The 23 T cell receptor beta chains presented below share a single source sample, sequenced in a study of T cells in Graves' hyperthyroidism and ophthalmopathy. Researchers took RNA transcripts and amplified the TCR beta CDR3 regions from them. During a first-round RT-PCR of the TCR CDR3, the HTBI primer set was used. Each CDR3 protein is one row after TCRdb ran MiXCR on the multiplex PCR reads. The table lists about 700,000 distinct CDR3 sequences, just under 45% of them singletons. Sequencing used peripheral blood or thyroid tissue (not recorded which). These receptors all come from an adult man with Graves' disease, either hyperthyroidism or ophthalmopathy (not recorded which).

V gene TRBV20-1 combines with J gene TRBJ1-2, with D tentatively TRBD1 (6 bases). CDR3 length: 15 residues. In germline, CDR1 is DFQATT, CDR2 SNEGSKA (reference sequence). Trimming left V 0 bases short and J 6 bases short, with 17 bases between. The CDR3 spells CSARDPSRGGHGYTF. For the CDR3, the DNA is TGCAGTGCTAGAGACCCCTCCAGGGGCGGCCATGGCTACACCTTC.

The chain combines TRBV12-3 or TRBV12-4 with TRBJ1-3; 8 bases match TRBD1. V gave up 6 bases and J gave up 0 bases; unmatched junction bases: 7. CDR3 length: 16 amino acids. In DNA, the CDR3 is TGTGCCAGCAGATTTGGACAGGGCCTCTCTGGAAACACCATATATTTT. Its protein is CASRFGQGLSGNTIYF.

Comments on this clonotype: This may stem from a read error, because a much larger clone lies one nucleotide away. The chain has TRBV24-1 and TRBJ2-2; D is unclear. The CDR3 consists of 12 residues. Germline assignment: CDR1 KGHDR and CDR2 SFDVKD. Deletions cut 5 bases from V and 7 bases from J, with 7 bases between. CDR3 sequence: CATSGGFGELFF. CDR3 nucleotide sequence: TGTGCCACCAGTGGTGGTTTCGGGGAGCTGTTTTTT.

CDR3 sequence reads: CASSLGTGDGISPLHF. DNA for the CDR3: TGTGCCAGCAGTTTGGGAACAGGGGATGGAATTTCACCCCTCCACTTT. The rearrangement joins TRBV12-3 or TRBV12-4 to TRBJ1-6; 7 nucleotides align to TRBD1. Trimming cost V 3 bases and J 9 bases; bases outside gene matches: 11. The CDR3 runs 16 residues.

This clonotype was counted ten times or more. This chain links TRBV7-9 with TRBJ1-1, with TRBD1 matching over 8 bases. The V gene's germline CDR1 is SEHNR and CDR2 FQNEAQ (reference sequence). V shed 5 bases, J shed 4 bases, and the junction held 6 bases outside the gene matches. CDR3 size: 14 residues. CDR3 sequence: CASSVGQGSTEAFF. CDR3 DNA: TGTGCCAGCAGCGTTGGACAGGGAAGCACTGAAGCTTTCTTT.

The chain joins TRBV25-1 to TRBJ1-6; 7 nucleotides align to TRBD1. Trimming took 8 bases from V and 8 from J; bases not matched to a gene: 9. This CDR3 spans 14 amino acids. Germline CDR1 and CDR2: MGHDK and SYGVNS. The CDR3 loop is CASQASDRYSPLHF. The CDR3 DNA reads TGTGCCAGCCAAGCTTCGGACAGGTATTCACCCCTCCACTTT.

J is TRBJ1-2 and V is TRBV5-8, with a weak D call TRBD1 (5 bases). The ends were cut back, 0 bases at V and 8 bases at J, with 17 bases in the middle. The CDR3 is 15 amino acids. From germline, CDR1 is SGHTS and CDR2 YDEGEE. The CDR3 DNA sequence: TGTGCCAGCAGCTTGGCCGGAAGGGGCCGAGGGGGCTACACCTTC. Translating it yields CASSLAGRGRGGYTF.

This clonotype was counted ten times or more. This chain uses TRBV20-1 with TRBJ1-1; tentative D call: TRBD1 (6 bases). V was shortened by 5 bases and J by 2 bases, with 9 bases between the two germline ends. The CDR3 consists of 12 residues. Germline assignment: CDR1 DFQATT and CDR2 SNEGSKA (reference sequence). CDR3 amino acids: CSAYGGNTEAFF. The CDR3 bases are TGCAGTGCTTACGGGGGCAACACTGAAGCTTTCTTT.

This clonotype was recorded many times. The chain is built from TRBV12-3 or TRBV12-4 and TRBJ2-7, with a tentative D call TRBD1 (5 bases). V lost 1 base, J lost 6 bases, and 10 bases lay in between. CDR3 size: 13 residues. The CDR3 protein is CASSLGGLSEQYF. The CDR3 DNA reads as TGTGCCAGCAGTTTAGGGGGCTTGAGCGAGCAGTACTTC.

This clonotype was seen ten or more times. The chain uses TRBV29-1 and TRBJ1-4; possible D gene TRBD1, 6 bases. The ends were cut back, 2 bases at V and 8 bases at J, with 12 bases in the middle. CDR1 is SQVTM, CDR2 ANQGSEA, per germline. This CDR3 has 13 residues. CDR3 protein: CSVELQGREKLFF. CDR3 bases: TGCAGCGTTGAATTACAGGGACGGGAAAAACTGTTTTTT.

Concerning this clonotype: A junction end diverges from the germline sequence, so it may reflect a read error. J is TRBJ1-4 and V is TRBV6-1; possible D gene TRBD1, 6 bases. Germline V lookup: CDR1 MNHNS, CDR2 SASEGT. CDR3 length equals 14 residues. The CDR3 sequence is CAGRPDSNNEKLFF. CDR3 nucleotides: TGTGCCGGCAGACCGGACAGCAATAATGAAAAACTGTTTTTT.

Worth noting for this clonotype: Mismatch with germline at one junction end may stem from a read error. The rearrangement links TRBV29-1 to TRBJ2-5, with D unclear. Germline CDR1 is SQVTM and CDR2 is ANQGSEA. This CDR3 comprises 9 residues. The CDR3 here is CSVEEAQYF. As DNA, the CDR3 is TGCAGCGTTGAAGAGGCCCAGTACTTC. Full variable domain (remainder filled in from reference TRBV29-1 and TRBJ2-5): SAVISQKPSRDICQRGTSLTIQCQVDSQVTMMFWYRQQPGQSLTLIATANQGSEATYESGFVIDKFPISRPNLTFSTLTVSNMSPEDSSIYLCSVEEAQYFGPGTRLLVL.

The V gene is TRBV7-2, the J gene TRBJ2-7; D is unresolved. The ends were cut back, 2 bases at V and 4 bases at J, with 9 bases in the middle. The germline V gene encodes CDR1 SGHTA and CDR2 FQGNSA. This CDR3 has 13 amino acids. The CDR3 spells CASSLPVGYEQYF. Written as DNA, the CDR3 is TGTGCCAGCAGCTTACCTGTCGGGTACGAGCAGTACTTC.

This clonotype has only a few counts. A junction end diverges from the germline sequence, so it may reflect a read error. This chain links TRBV10-2 with TRBJ2-7, with D maybe TRBD2 (5 bases). Germline V gives CDR1 WSHSY, CDR2 SAAADI. This CDR3 region has 13 residues. The CDR3 loop reads CASSPPGSGEQYF. The CDR3 nucleotides are TGTGCCAGCTCACCACCGGGGTCGGGCGAGCAGTACTTC.

V and J are TRBV5-1 and TRBJ1-1; the match to TRBD1 covers 7 bases. Germline CDR1 SGHRS, CDR2 YFSETQ. After removal of 0 bases from V and 9 bases from J, the junction contained 5 bases not matched to a gene. CDR3 length: 13 amino acids. The CDR3 region is CASSLAGQFKAFF. The CDR3, as DNA: TGCGCCAGCAGCTTGGCGGGACAGTTTAAAGCTTTCTTT.

This clonotype was found many times. The chain is built from TRBV2 and TRBJ2-5; 7 nucleotides agree with TRBD2. The CDR3 sequence is 13 residues long. Germline V gene data show CDR1 as SNHLY and CDR2 as FYNNEI. Trimming removed 3 bases from V and 4 bases from J; junction bases left unmatched: 2. CDR3 DNA: TGTGCCAGCAGTGAGGGAGGGACAGAGACCCAGTACTTC. It is translated as CASSEGGTETQYF.

The chain uses TRBV2 and TRBJ1-2; D unclear. Per the germline V gene, CDR1 is SNHLY and CDR2 is FYNNEI. CDR3 length: 12 residues. Trimming stripped 10 bases from V and 0 bases from J, with 9 bases between. This chain's CDR3 is CANGDANYGYTF. CDR3 DNA sequence: TGTGCCAACGGCGACGCTAACTATGGCTACACCTTC.

V and J are TRBV13 and TRBJ2-2; D might be TRBD1 (5 bases). V lost 5 bases and J 12 bases, leaving 22 bases between the germline ends. Germline V lookup: CDR1 PRHDT, CDR2 FYEKMQ (reference sequence). This CDR3 comprises 15 residues. The CDR3 region is CASSEGDSNQPQLFF. The CDR3 nucleotides read TGTGCCAGCAGCGAAGGGGATAGTAATCAGCCCCAGCTGTTTTTT.

J is TRBJ1-6 and V is TRBV24-1; 10 nucleotides agree with TRBD1. V shed 11 bases, J shed 8 bases, and the junction held 8 bases outside the gene matches. CDR3 length equals 14 residues. Germline V CDR1 and CDR2: KGHDR, SFDVKD. The CDR3 reads CASSVDRGYSPLHF. DNA of the CDR3: TGTGCCAGCAGCGTGGACAGGGGGTATTCACCCCTCCACTTT.

This chain's CDR3 is CASSQVSIYEQYF. CDR3 bases: TGTGCCAGCAGCCAAGTCAGTATCTACGAGCAGTACTTC. The chain links TRBV14 to TRBJ2-7; D remains ambiguous. The germline CDR1 and CDR2 sequences are SGHDN and FVKESK. Trimming removed 1 base at V and 3 bases at J, with 7 bases between. The length of the CDR3 is 13 residues.

This clonotype has just a few counts. The chain couples TRBV7-9 to TRBJ1-5, with 8 bases matching TRBD1. This CDR3 has 15 amino acids. The germline CDR1 and CDR2 sequences are SEHNR and FQNEAQ (reference sequence). Trimming removed 3 bases from V and 7 bases from J; junction bases left unmatched: 8. The CDR3 protein is CASSLAAGGTQPQHF. The CDR3 DNA is TGTGCCAGCAGCTTGGCCGCAGGGGGCACGCAGCCCCAGCATTTT.

The sample holds many counts of this clonotype. The chain links TRBV2 to TRBJ1-1; D is unresolved. With 1 base removed from V and 6 bases from J, the gap between germline ends came to 12 bases. This CDR3 contains 14 residues. Looked up from germline, CDR1 is SNHLY and CDR2 is FYNNEI. In DNA form, the CDR3 reads TGTGCCAGCAGTGAAGATTTGGGGAAGGCTGAAGCTTTCTTT. Its translation is CASSEDLGKAEAFF.

The rearrangement uses TRBV25-1 and TRBJ1-1; D is unclear. Trimming left V 1 base short and J 5 bases short, with 11 bases between. CDR3 length: 14 amino acids. CDR1 and CDR2 from the germline V gene are MGHDK and SYGVNS. CDR3 amino acids: CASSEWRAGTEAFF. As DNA, the CDR3 is TGTGCCAGCAGTGAATGGCGGGCGGGGACTGAAGCTTTCTTT.